This T cell receptor beta chain was profiled in a study of blood T cell repertoires in COVID-19. About the study: T cells, B-cell-depleted T cells, or PBMCs supplied cDNA or gDNA.

In the source study's methods: How many nucleated cells were present was estimated from reference gene primer amplification. The protocol was immunoSEQ multiplex PCR, while the TCRdb copy is restricted to in-frame clones and leaves out a portion. V, J and clone size were drawn from that table, and D and trimming were deduced from the DNA. The sample holds 64,000 or so clones, under 80% seen once. The germline V and J ends were trimmed by 3 bases and 4 bases, with 25 bases remaining between them. The CDR3 extends over 19 amino acids. Germline V gene sequence: CDR1 MNHEY, CDR2 SMNVEV (reference sequence).

The receptor's source is a human donor in a cohort sampled during active COVID-19. The V gene is TRBV27, the J gene TRBJ1-5; D remains unclear. Sequencing was done on a sample of peripheral blood. The DNA for the CDR3 is TGTGCCAGCAGTTTGACGGCGGGGAGATGGTCTTCACGGAATCAGCCCCAGCATTTT. It yields the protein CASSLTAGRWSSRNQPQHF.